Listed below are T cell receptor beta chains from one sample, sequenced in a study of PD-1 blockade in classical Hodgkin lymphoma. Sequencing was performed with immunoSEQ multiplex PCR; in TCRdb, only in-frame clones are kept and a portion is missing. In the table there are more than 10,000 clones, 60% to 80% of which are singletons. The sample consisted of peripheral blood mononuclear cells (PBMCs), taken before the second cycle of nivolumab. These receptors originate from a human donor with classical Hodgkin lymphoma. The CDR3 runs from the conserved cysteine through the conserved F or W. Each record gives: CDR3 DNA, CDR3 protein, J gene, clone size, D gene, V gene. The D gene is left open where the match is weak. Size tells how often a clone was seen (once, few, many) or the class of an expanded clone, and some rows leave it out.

TGTGCCAGCAGCCACCCCGGGATCGAAGAGCAGACCCGGCAGTACTTC | CASSHPGIEEQTRQYF | TRBJ2-7 | . | . | TRBV7-9
TGTGCCAGCAGTTACTCGATCCAGAACGGGGAGCTGTTTTTT | CASSYSIQNGELFF | TRBJ2-2 | . | . | TRBV6-6
TGTGCCAGCAGCGGTAGGGACAGCCGAAACACTGAAGCTTTCTTT | CASSGRDSRNTEAFF | TRBJ1-1 | once | TRBD1 | TRBV13
TGTGCCAGCTCACCGGGGGGGTCTAACTATGGCTACACCTTC | CASSPGGSNYGYTF | TRBJ1-2 | . | . | TRBV18
TGTGCCAGCAGCGTAGGGACAGCCTCCGAGCAGTACTTC | CASSVGTASEQYF | TRBJ2-7 | few | . | TRBV9
TGTGCCTGGAGTGTACAAGGGGGCTTTAGAGCTTTCTTT | CAWSVQGGFRAFF | TRBJ1-1 | . | TRBD1 | TRBV30
TGTGCCAGCAGCCCGACCGGGGCTAACTATGGCTACACCTTC | CASSPTGANYGYTF | TRBJ1-2 | . | . | TRBV5-6
TGCGCCAGCAGCCAAGGTAGCGACACCCTCTGGGATGAGCAGTTCTTC | CASSQGSDTLWDEQFF | TRBJ2-1 | . | . | TRBV4-1
TGCAGCGTGGGGACTGGCCTTGGCAATCAGCCCCAGCATTTT | CSVGTGLGNQPQHF | TRBJ1-5 | . | . | TRBV29-1
TGCAGCGTTGACTGGGACAGACCCTATGGCTACACCTTC | CSVDWDRPYGYTF | TRBJ1-2 | once | TRBD1 | TRBV29-1
TGTGCCAGCAGTCCAAGGTGGGGACAGGGTGCAGATACGCAGTATTTT | CASSPRWGQGADTQYF | TRBJ2-3 | . | TRBD1 | TRBV28
TGCGCCAGCAGCCAAGAGCATCGGGGAAACACCATATATTTT | CASSQEHRGNTIYF | TRBJ1-3 | . | . | TRBV4-1